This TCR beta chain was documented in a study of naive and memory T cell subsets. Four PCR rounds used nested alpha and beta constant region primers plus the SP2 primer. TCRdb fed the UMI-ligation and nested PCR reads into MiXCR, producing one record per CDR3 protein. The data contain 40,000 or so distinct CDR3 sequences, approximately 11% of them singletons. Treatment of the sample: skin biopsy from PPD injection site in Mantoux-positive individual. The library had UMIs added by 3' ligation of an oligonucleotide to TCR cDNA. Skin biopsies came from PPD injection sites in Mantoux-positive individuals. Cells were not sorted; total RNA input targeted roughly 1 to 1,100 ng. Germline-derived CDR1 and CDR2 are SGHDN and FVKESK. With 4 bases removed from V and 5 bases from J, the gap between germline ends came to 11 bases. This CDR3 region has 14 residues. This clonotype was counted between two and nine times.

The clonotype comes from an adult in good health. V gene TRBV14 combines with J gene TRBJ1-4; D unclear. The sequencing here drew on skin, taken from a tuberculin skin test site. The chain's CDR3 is CASSPGIRNEKLFF. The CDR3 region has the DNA TGTGCCAGCAGCCCCGGGATAAGAAATGAAAAACTGTTTTTT. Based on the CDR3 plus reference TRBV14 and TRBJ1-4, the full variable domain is EAGVTQFPSHSVIEKGQTVTLRCDPISGHDNLYWYRRVMGKEIKFLLHFVKESKQDESGMPNNRFLAERTGGTYSTLKVQPAELEDSGVYFCASSPGIRNEKLFFGSGTQLSVL.